These 19 T cell receptor beta chains came from one sample sequenced in a study of T cell responses to AZD1222 COVID-19 vaccine. Sequenced by immunoSEQ multiplex PCR; TCRdb stores in-frame clones only, minus some. In the table there are 80,000 to 130,000 clones, roughly 91% of which are singletons. The specimen comprised peripheral blood, sampled on day 0 of AZD1222 vaccination. The receptors come from an adult in good health.

V usage is TRBV6-5 and J usage is TRBJ1-6; D is ambiguous. Germline V CDR1 and CDR2: MNHEY, SVGAGI. The V end was cut by 5 bases, the J end by 7 bases, with 12 bases between. This CDR3 has 14 residues. CDR3 coding DNA: TGTGCCAGCAGTACGGGCCCGAACAATTCACCCCTCCACTTT. It specifies CASSTGPNNSPLHF.

This sequence joins TRBV18 and TRBJ2-1; a possible D gene is TRBD2 (6 bases). The ends were cut back, 6 bases at V and 3 bases at J, with 24 bases in the middle. The CDR3 has 18 amino acids. From germline, CDR1 is KGHSH and CDR2 LQKENI. DNA for the CDR3: TGTGCCAGCTCCGAAACCTTCAGGGCTAGCGCTAACTACAATGAGCAGTTCTTC. Translation: CASSETFRASANYNEQFF.

This chain connects TRBV6-5 to TRBJ1-5, with D possibly matching TRBD1 (5 bases). V lost 2 bases, J lost 4 bases, and 9 bases lay in between. Germline CDR1 and CDR2: MNHEY and SVGAGI. The length of the CDR3 is 14 residues. CDR3 sequence reads: CASSYGGGNQPQHF. Here the CDR3 DNA reads TGTGCCAGCAGTTACGGGGGGGGGAATCAGCCCCAGCATTTT.

The chain joins TRBV28 to TRBJ2-7; TRBD1 is a possible D gene (6 bases). Germline V gives CDR1 MDHEN, CDR2 SYDVKM. V was shortened by 4 bases and J by 2 bases, with 9 bases between the two germline ends. This CDR3 has 13 amino acids. Written as DNA, the CDR3 is TGTGCCAGCAGTTCTCAGGGGACCTACGAGCAGTACTTC. Amino acids: CASSSQGTYEQYF.

This clone has more than one count but fewer than ten. This sequence joins TRBV2 and TRBJ1-6; the D gene is possibly TRBD1 (5 bases). This CDR3 has 15 amino acids. The germline V and J ends were trimmed by 8 bases and 1 base, with 12 bases remaining between them. Germline values: CDR1 SNHLY, CDR2 FYNNEI. CDR3: CASLAGGSYNSPLHF. The CDR3 bases are TGTGCCAGCCTCGCTGGGGGTTCCTATAATTCACCCCTCCACTTT.

V gene TRBV4-2 combines with J gene TRBJ2-1; perhaps TRBD2 as D (7 bases). The germline CDR1 and CDR2 sequences are LGHNA and YNFKEQ. The CDR3 consists of 16 residues. V lost 3 bases and J 5 bases, leaving 17 bases between the germline ends. In DNA, the CDR3 is TGTGCCAGCAGCCAGGTAGTCGGGGAGGGGGACAATGAGCAGTTCTTC. Its translation is CASSQVVGEGDNEQFF.

The chain uses TRBV6-5 and TRBJ2-3, with 7 bases matching TRBD2. V dropped 4 bases and J dropped 3; count of bases not matched to a gene: 7. The germline V gene has CDR1 MNHEY and CDR2 SVGAGI. The CDR3 spans 15 residues. The CDR3 sequence is CASSFSGPPTDTQYF. The CDR3, as DNA: TGTGCCAGCAGTTTTAGCGGGCCCCCGACAGATACGCAGTATTTT.

This clone has just one count. The V and J genes are TRBV6-2 or TRBV6-3 and TRBJ2-7; weak D call: TRBD2 (6 bases). V was cut by 6 bases and J by 5 bases, with 23 bases left in between. CDR1 and CDR2 (germline): MNHEY, SVGEGT. The CDR3 consists of 16 residues. The CDR3 DNA sequence: TGTGCCAGCAGCCCGTTCCTGGGAGCGGAGGGGAACGAGCAGTACTTC. Protein product: CASSPFLGAEGNEQYF.

This clone is medium-sized (0.01 to 0.1%). The chain has TRBV6-1 and TRBJ2-3, with 7 positions matching TRBD2. J gave up 1 base and V 1 base, and 5 bases lay outside the gene matches. This CDR3 is built from 16 residues. The germline gives CDR1 MNHNS, CDR2 SASEGT. In DNA, the CDR3 is TGTGCCAGCAGTGAAGTCGTTGCGGGGGGCACAGATACGCAGTATTTT. It codes for CASSEVVAGGTDTQYF.

The rearrangement joins TRBV19 to TRBJ1-1, with 7 bases that match TRBD1. CDR3 length: 14 amino acids. Germline CDR1 is LNHDA and CDR2 is SQIVND (reference sequence). J was trimmed by 4 bases and V by 5 bases; bases with no gene match: 7. The CDR3 is CASSAGQVITEAFF. Here the CDR3 DNA reads TGTGCCAGTAGTGCCGGACAGGTTATCACTGAAGCTTTCTTT.

With respect to this clone: Because the CDR3's place on the DNA is in doubt, the DNA is left out and the CDR3 is given as listed by TCRdb. J is TRBJ1-2 and V is TRBV9; the tabulated D call, TRBD1, remains unverified against the DNA. Germline V CDR1 and CDR2: SGDLS, YYNGEE. From its first to its last residue, the CDR3 has 13 amino acids. The CDR3 loop reads CASSVGIGASDTF.

This chain uses TRBV5-8 with TRBJ1-1; 8 bases line up with TRBD1. Trimming took 0 bases from V and 0 from J; bases not matched to a gene: 4. CDR3 length: 16 residues. Germline values: CDR1 SGHTS, CDR2 YDEGEE. CDR3 amino acids: CASSLVGRGLNTEAFF. CDR3 nucleotides: TGTGCCAGCAGCTTGGTCGGCAGGGGGCTGAACACTGAAGCTTTCTTT.

The chain has TRBV7-9 and TRBJ2-2; the match to TRBD2 covers 8 bases. This CDR3 has 14 amino acids. V was pared by 6 bases and J by 1 base, with 1 base of the junction left unmatched. The germline gives CDR1 SEHNR, CDR2 FQNEAQ (reference sequence). CDR3 sequence: CASSLAGNTGELFF. Written as DNA, the CDR3 is TGTGCCAGCAGTCTAGCGGGGAACACCGGGGAGCTGTTTTTT.

V gene TRBV5-1 combines with J gene TRBJ2-2; D perhaps matches TRBD1 (6 bases). Germline CDR1 reads SGHRS; CDR2 reads YFSETQ. This CDR3 has 15 amino acids. V was shortened by 2 bases and J by 2 bases, with 10 bases between the two germline ends. The CDR3 nucleotides are TGCGCCAGCAGCTTCGGACAGCCTAACACCGGGGAGCTGTTTTTT. Translation gives CASSFGQPNTGELFF.

V is TRBV27 and J is TRBJ1-5; 7 positions agree with TRBD1. The CDR3 sequence is 14 residues long. V was clipped by 7 bases and J by 6 bases; unmatched bases: 9. CDR1 is MNHEY and CDR2 is SMNVEV in the germline V gene (reference sequence). For the CDR3, the DNA is TGTGCCAGCAAGTACACAGGGGCTTCTCAGCCCCAGCATTTT. Translating gives CASKYTGASQPQHF.

The genes are TRBV7-9 and TRBJ2-1; a possible D gene is TRBD1 (8 bases). Trimming removed 4 bases from V and 15 bases from J, with 22 bases in between. The CDR3 consists of 14 residues. Per the germline V gene, CDR1 is SEHNR and CDR2 is FQNEAQ (reference sequence). CDR3 amino acids: CASSWGGQEEGPFF. As DNA, the CDR3 is TGTGCCAGCAGCTGGGGGGGACAGGAAGAAGGGCCGTTCTTC.

This clone was seen a few times. The chain uses TRBV2 and TRBJ2-2; maybe TRBD1 (6 bases). V shed 7 bases and J shed 1 base, with 10 bases lying between them. This CDR3 has 14 amino acids. Germline CDR1 and CDR2: SNHLY and FYNNEI. CDR3 region: CASTTDRNTGELFF. CDR3 nucleotides: TGTGCCAGCACCACGGACAGGAACACCGGGGAGCTGTTTTTT.

V usage is TRBV18 and J usage is TRBJ1-4; D unclear. CDR3 length: 16 residues. V was pared by 3 bases and J by 4 bases, with 15 bases between. In germline, CDR1 is KGHSH, CDR2 LQKENI. The CDR3 spells CASSPGPTSLNEKLFF. CDR3 nucleotides: TGTGCCAGCTCACCGGGCCCCACTTCACTTAATGAAAAACTGTTTTTT.

Only one count was recorded for this clone. The CDR3 DNA follows: TGCGCCACCGGCGATCCTCTGGAAGACACCATATATTTT. Encoded protein: CATGDPLEDTIYF. The chain uses TRBV4-1 and TRBJ1-3, with D unresolved. Germline loops: CDR1 MGHRA, CDR2 YSYEKL. V was shortened by 10 bases and J by 8 bases, with 18 bases between the two germline ends. The CDR3 contains 13 residues.